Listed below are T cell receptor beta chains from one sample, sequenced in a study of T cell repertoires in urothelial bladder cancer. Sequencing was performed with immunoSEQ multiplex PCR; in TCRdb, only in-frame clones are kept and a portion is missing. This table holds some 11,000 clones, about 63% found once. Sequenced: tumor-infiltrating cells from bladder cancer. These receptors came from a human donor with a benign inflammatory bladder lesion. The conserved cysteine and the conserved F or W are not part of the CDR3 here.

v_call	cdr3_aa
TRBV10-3	AISALTRTGELF
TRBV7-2	ASSPSNYNEQF
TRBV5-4	ASSLAQGKEPLH
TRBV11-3	ASSPEGPRGGLRDTQY
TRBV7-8	ASSLAGGTHNEQF
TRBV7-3	ASSPGTSPYEQY
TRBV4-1	ASSHPRAPLAGGQYNEQF
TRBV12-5	ASGFDRGYEQY
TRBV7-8	ASSQRPSGGLQETQY
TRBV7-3	ASSLNPGSETQY
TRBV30	AWSIGTWYT
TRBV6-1	ASSEATYGGRETQY
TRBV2	ASSALSGSNQPQH
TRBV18	ASSPHSDSNYGYT
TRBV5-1	ASSPRQGASEAF
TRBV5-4	ASSSWWGGLGNEQF
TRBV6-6	ASSWGQVLEQY
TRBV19	ASKDRDHQPQH
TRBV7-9	ASSLDRTNTGELF
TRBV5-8	ASSLRTFYEKLF
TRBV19	ASSIKGPGWPGELF
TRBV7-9	ASSPAGRTDTQY
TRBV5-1	ASSLSGGQGDQPQH
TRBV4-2	ASSQISTGGTEAF
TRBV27	ASRTRGANTEAF
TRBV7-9	ASSQNSWETQY
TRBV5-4	ASSLVASTEAF
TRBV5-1	ASSLVPGDYTGELF
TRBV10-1	ASSESGDTQY
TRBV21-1	ASTVPGVQPQH
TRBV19	ASSPRLAGGLGETQY
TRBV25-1	ASKGDSNQPQH
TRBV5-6	ASSPGTGYTDTQY
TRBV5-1	ASSHDSTGKTNYGYT
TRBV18	ASSKTGGESEAF
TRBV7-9	ASSILGGGEQY
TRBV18	ASSPGARDEKLF
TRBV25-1	ASSNPGQGGIYGYT
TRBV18	ASSLGPNSPLH
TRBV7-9	ASSKSLGQGPGDGYT
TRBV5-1	ASSFGGSNQPQH
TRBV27	ASRGRTSYEQY
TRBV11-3	ASSSRGGWEETQY
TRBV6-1	ASRLGLAKNIQY
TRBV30	AWSLGAVLDEQF
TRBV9	ASSVGHQTLYEQY
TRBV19	ASSIAGSMNTEAF
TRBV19	ARVFINEFTGELF
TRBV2	ARGGNTEAF
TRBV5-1	ASSSAGGRNEQY